This entry lists 18 T cell receptor beta chains sequenced from one sample in a study of shared clonotypes between healthy human individuals. Repertoires were generated with immunoSEQ multiplex PCR, while TCRdb's copy carries only in-frame clones and drops some. The sample has a few million clones, just under 95% seen once. Sequenced input: naive CD4+ T cells from PBMCs. Specified subset: CD45RA+ positively selected. Receptor source: a man aged 18 to 30 in good health. Some clones in this sample may be carry-over from other donors' samples.

The chain couples TRBV28 to TRBJ2-7; D unresolved. The CDR3 spans 11 residues. Germline CDR1 reads MDHEN; CDR2 reads SYDVKM. V was shortened by 3 bases and J by 5 bases, with 5 bases between the two germline ends. CDR3 loop: CASSFGHEQYF. The CDR3 DNA sequence: TGTGCCAGCAGTTTTGGGCACGAGCAGTACTTC.

This sequence joins TRBV6-5 and TRBJ1-3; D is unresolved. The CDR3 loop spans 15 amino acids. Germline CDR1 MNHEY, CDR2 SVGAGI. V gave up 5 bases and J gave up 0 bases, with 11 bases separating them. The CDR3 loop reads CASSREGNSGNTIYF. The CDR3 nucleotides are TGTGCCAGCAGTCGGGAGGGAAACTCTGGAAACACCATATATTTT.

This chain joins TRBV19 and TRBJ1-2; D gene uncertain. The CDR3 has 13 residues. Between the trimmed V and J ends, which lost 3 bases and 3 bases, there was a span of 8 bases. The germline V gene has CDR1 LNHDA and CDR2 SQIVND (reference sequence). CDR3 coding DNA: TGTGCCAGTAGTATTAGGCAGTACTATGGCTACACCTTC. Its protein is CASSIRQYYGYTF.

The chain joins TRBV19 to TRBJ1-3, with 10 bases lining up with TRBD1. CDR1 is LNHDA, CDR2 SQIVND, per germline (reference sequence). The CDR3 is 15 residues long. Trimming removed 10 bases from V and 7 bases from J; junction bases left unmatched: 13. The chain's CDR3 is CATGRDRGAVNTIYF. The CDR3 coding sequence is TGTGCCACCGGCCGGGACAGGGGAGCCGTGAACACCATATATTTT. Variable domain in full (rest from reference TRBV19 and TRBJ1-3): DGGITQSPKYLFRKEGQNVTLSCEQNLNHDAMYWYRQDPGQGLRLIYYSQIVNDFQKGDIAEGYSVSREKKESFPLTVTSAQKNPTAFYLCATGRDRGAVNTIYFGEGSWLTVV.

The chain uses TRBV5-8 and TRBJ2-7; no reliable D call. The germline gives CDR1 SGHTS, CDR2 YDEGEE. V dropped 4 bases and J dropped 9 bases, with 17 bases sitting between them. The CDR3 sequence is 13 residues long. CDR3 in DNA: TGTGCCAGCAGCCCATTTGATTACGTGGCGCAGTACTTC. Residues: CASSPFDYVAQYF. The whole variable domain, remainder taken from reference TRBV5-8 and TRBJ2-7, is EAGVTQSPTHLIKTRGQQATLRCSPISGHTSVYWYQQALGLGLQFLLWYDEGEERNRGNFPPRFSGRQFPNYSSELNVNALELEDSALYLCASSPFDYVAQYFGPGTRLTVT.

The chain joins TRBV19 to TRBJ1-5, with D possibly being TRBD1 (5 bases). Trimming pared 5 bases from V and 1 base from J, leaving 12 bases between. Germline V CDR1 and CDR2: LNHDA, SQIVND (reference sequence). The CDR3 is made up of 15 amino acids. CDR3 protein: CASSGRVGSNQPQHF. In DNA, the CDR3 is TGTGCCAGTAGTGGCAGGGTAGGGAGCAATCAGCCCCAGCATTTT.

Only one count was recorded for this clone. The CDR3 here is CASSYRGGGNEQFF. CDR3 nucleotides: TGTGCCAGCAGCTATAGGGGAGGTGGCAATGAGCAGTTCTTC. The chain is built from TRBV7-2 and TRBJ2-1; TRBD2 is a possible D gene (6 bases). With 4 bases removed from V and 6 bases from J, the gap between germline ends came to 13 bases. This CDR3 spans 14 amino acids. CDR1 and CDR2 from the germline V gene are SGHTA and FQGNSA. The full variable domain, rest sourced from reference TRBV7-2 and TRBJ2-1, is GAGVSQSPSNKVTEKGKDVELRCDPISGHTALYWYRQSLGQGLEFLIYFQGNSAPDKSGLPSDRFSAERTGGSVSTLTIQRTQQEDSAVYLCASSYRGGGNEQFFGPGTRLTVL.

The genes are TRBV4-1 and TRBJ1-6; D call uncertain. V gave up 4 bases and J gave up 7 bases, with 11 bases separating them. This CDR3 has 14 residues. Germline loops: CDR1 MGHRA, CDR2 YSYEKL. Here the CDR3 DNA reads TGCGCCAGCAGCCCATCGTGTGTGAATTCACCCCTCCACTTT. Protein sequence: CASSPSCVNSPLHF.

This chain connects TRBV15 to TRBJ1-3, with D hard to call. The CDR3 contains 16 residues. CDR1 is LNHNV and CDR2 is YYDKDF in the germline V gene (reference sequence). V was pared by 0 bases and J by 4 bases, with 13 bases between. The CDR3 region is CATSRDVTAGGNTIYF. For the CDR3, the DNA is TGTGCCACCAGCAGAGATGTAACAGCTGGAGGAAACACCATATATTTT. The whole variable domain, filled in from reference TRBV15 and TRBJ1-3, reads DAMVIQNPRYQVTQFGKPVTLSCSQTLNHNVMYWYQQKSSQAPKLLFHYYDKDFNNEADTPDNFQSRRPNTSFCFLDIRSPGLGDTAMYLCATSRDVTAGGNTIYFGEGSWLTVV.

The V and J genes are TRBV18 and TRBJ2-1; D might be TRBD1 (5 bases). CDR1 is KGHSH, CDR2 LQKENI, per germline. V was clipped by 6 bases and J by 9 bases, with 18 bases between them. This CDR3 contains 14 residues. The CDR3 is CASSSKGAGVEQFF. For the CDR3, the DNA is TGTGCCAGCTCTTCAAAAGGGGCCGGCGTTGAGCAGTTCTTC. Full variable domain (rest looked up from reference TRBV18 and TRBJ2-1): NAGVMQNPRHLVRRRGQEARLRCSPMKGHSHVYWYRQLPEEGLKFMVYLQKENIIDESGMPKERFSAEFPKEGPSILRIQQVVRGDSAAYFCASSSKGAGVEQFFGPGTRLTVL.

This chain joins TRBV14 and TRBJ2-1; 10 bases line up with TRBD2. The CDR3 totals 20 residues. The V gene's germline CDR1 is SGHDN and CDR2 FVKESK. V was clipped by 2 bases and J by 0 bases; unmatched bases: 13. In DNA, the CDR3 is TGTGCCAGCAGCCAAATTAGGCTAGCGGGAGTTACTAGCTCCTACAATGAGCAGTTCTTC. It yields the protein CASSQIRLAGVTSSYNEQFF.

The rearrangement joins TRBV7-8 to TRBJ2-1; 14 bases line up with TRBD2. CDR1 is SGHVS, CDR2 FQNEAQ, per germline. This CDR3 has 16 residues. J was trimmed by 7 bases and V by 5 bases; bases with no gene match: 7. CDR3 amino acids: CASSARTSGRHNEQFF. DNA for the CDR3: TGTGCCAGCAGCGCTAGGACTAGCGGGAGGCATAATGAGCAGTTCTTC.

The chain links TRBV5-4 to TRBJ1-1, with TRBD1 identical over 7 bases. In germline, CDR1 is SGHNT, CDR2 YYREEE (reference sequence). Unmatched junction bases numbered 6, after V lost 3 bases and J lost 4 bases. The CDR3 has 14 amino acids. The chain's CDR3 is CASSYKTGPTEAFF. The CDR3 coding sequence is TGTGCCAGCAGCTATAAGACAGGGCCCACTGAAGCTTTCTTT.

The chain links TRBV4-1 to TRBJ2-7; 14 bases are a match to TRBD2. The CDR3 is 18 amino acids. V shed 4 bases and J 0 bases; nucleotides not matched to a gene: 8. CDR1 MGHRA and CDR2 YSYEKL come from the germline V gene. The CDR3 loop reads CASSPVGTSGSSSYEQYF. The DNA of the CDR3 is TGCGCCAGCAGCCCCGTAGGGACTAGCGGGAGCAGCTCCTACGAGCAGTACTTC.

Notes on this clone: The sample holds other DNA sequences that translate to the same CDR3. This chain connects TRBV5-6 to TRBJ1-2; TRBD1 matches 7 bases. The V gene end was trimmed by 4 bases and the J gene end by 3 bases; junction bases not matched to a gene: 3. Germline-derived CDR1 and CDR2 are SGHDT and YYEEEE. The CDR3 is made up of 13 amino acids. In DNA form, the CDR3 reads TGTGCCAGCAGCCCCGACAGGGACTATGGCTACACCTTC. This encodes CASSPDRDYGYTF.

The chain couples TRBV5-6 to TRBJ2-7, with a possible D match to TRBD2 (6 bases). V lost 6 bases and J lost 2, with 18 bases in between. From germline, CDR1 is SGHDT and CDR2 YYEEEE. CDR3 length equals 15 residues. In DNA, the CDR3 is TGTGCCAGCAACTTAATGGGGGGTCCCCCCTACGAGCAGTACTTC. It translates to CASNLMGGPPYEQYF. The whole variable domain, filled in from reference TRBV5-6 and TRBJ2-7, reads DAGVTQSPTHLIKTRGQQVTLRCSPKSGHDTVSWYQQALGQGPQFIFQYYEEEERQRGNFPDRFSGHQFPNYSSELNVNALLLGDSALYLCASNLMGGPPYEQYFGPGTRLTVT.

This clone showed up just a few times. The identical CDR3 is also encoded by other nucleotide sequences in the sample. The chain has TRBV5-1 and TRBJ1-1; D unresolved. Deletions cut 4 bases from V and 1 base from J, with 8 bases between. Germline CDR1 SGHRS, CDR2 YFSETQ. The CDR3 sequence is 13 residues long. The CDR3 sequence: CASSPDGNTEAFF. The DNA of the CDR3 is TGCGCCAGCAGCCCGGACGGGAACACTGAAGCTTTCTTT.

CDR3: CSVEDLSNSGNTIYF. The CDR3 bases are TGCAGCGTTGAAGATCTATCGAACTCTGGAAACACCATATATTTT. V is TRBV29-1 and J is TRBJ1-3; the D is unclear. Germline V lookup: CDR1 SQVTM, CDR2 ANQGSEA. V lost 0 bases and J 0 bases, leaving 9 bases between the germline ends. The CDR3 covers 15 residues.